These 28 T cell receptor beta chains were all obtained from the same sample, sequenced in a study of cytomegalovirus exposure and HLA in healthy donors. Researchers ran the PCR with 60 Vbeta and 13 Jbeta primers. Produced via immunoSEQ multiplex PCR; TCRdb's table is partial and in-frame only. The sample has about 190,000 clones, about 83% seen once. The sample taken for sequencing was PBMCs. These receptor sequences come from a woman between 45 and 60 years old in good health and CMV-seropositive.

In this sample, this clone turned up once. The chain carries TRBV7-3 and TRBJ2-2, with 11 bases aligning to TRBD2. The CDR3 contains 15 residues. The germline gives CDR1 SGHTA, CDR2 FQGTGA. V lost 7 bases and J lost 7; bases outside the gene matches: 8. CDR3 amino acids: CASTPGLAGNGELFF. The CDR3 nucleotides read TGTGCCAGCACCCCAGGACTAGCGGGTAACGGGGAGCTGTTTTTT.

J is TRBJ1-1 and V is TRBV15; tentative D call: TRBD1 (5 bases). Germline lookup yields CDR1 LNHNV and CDR2 YYDKDF (reference sequence). The V end was cut by 3 bases, the J end by 1 base, with 9 bases between. The CDR3 has 14 amino acids. CDR3 bases: TGTGCCACCAGCAGGGGACTGACGAACACTGAAGCTTTCTTT. Amino acids: CATSRGLTNTEAFF. The full variable domain, in which reference TRBV15 and TRBJ1-1 provide the parts outside the CDR3, is DAMVIQNPRYQVTQFGKPVTLSCSQTLNHNVMYWYQQKSSQAPKLLFHYYDKDFNNEADTPDNFQSRRPNTSFCFLDIRSPGLGDTAMYLCATSRGLTNTEAFFGQGTRLTVV.

This clone was detected only once. V and J are TRBV7-9 and TRBJ2-7, with TRBD1 as a possible D gene (5 bases). The ends were cut back, 5 bases at V and 3 bases at J, with 8 bases in the middle. The CDR3 runs to 12 residues. Germline CDR1 reads SEHNR; CDR2 reads FQNEAQ (reference sequence). The CDR3 is CASSPDIYEQYF. The CDR3 DNA follows: TGTGCCAGCAGCCCGGACATCTACGAGCAGTACTTC.

DNA of the CDR3: TGTGCCAGCAGCCCCGAGGGACAGCCGTACGAGCAGTACTTC. This gives the protein CASSPEGQPYEQYF. The chain employs TRBV14 and TRBJ2-7; 7 nucleotides match TRBD1. With 4 bases clipped from V and 4 bases from J, the junction kept 7 bases outside the gene matches. From germline, CDR1 is SGHDN and CDR2 FVKESK. This CDR3 contains 14 residues.

The chain recombines TRBV19 with TRBJ1-5; 7 bases are a match to TRBD1. This CDR3 is 16 amino acids long. V lost 3 bases and J lost 6; bases outside the gene matches: 11. Germline CDR1 and CDR2: LNHDA and SQIVND (reference sequence). The CDR3 region has the DNA TGTGCCAGTAGTATCAATAGGGGGCTGCGGAGTCAGCCCCAGCATTTT. It yields the protein CASSINRGLRSQPQHF.

The rearrangement uses TRBV19 and TRBJ1-2; 11 positions agree with TRBD1. V shed 5 bases and J 0 bases; nucleotides not matched to a gene: 8. Germline loops: CDR1 LNHDA, CDR2 SQIVND (reference sequence). This CDR3 has 17 amino acids. The CDR3 region is CASSHTDRGQANYGYTF. The CDR3 DNA follows: TGTGCCAGTAGTCATACGGACAGGGGGCAGGCTAACTATGGCTACACCTTC.

V and J are TRBV5-6 and TRBJ1-1; unclear D gene. CDR1 SGHDT and CDR2 YYEEEE come from the germline V gene. The CDR3 runs 13 residues. Trimming stripped 5 bases from V and 0 bases from J, with 8 bases between. The CDR3: CASRGTVNTEAFF. The DNA of the CDR3 is TGTGCCAGCAGAGGAACAGTGAACACTGAAGCTTTCTTT. The whole variable domain, filled in from reference TRBV5-6 and TRBJ1-1, reads DAGVTQSPTHLIKTRGQQVTLRCSPKSGHDTVSWYQQALGQGPQFIFQYYEEEERQRGNFPDRFSGHQFPNYSSELNVNALLLGDSALYLCASRGTVNTEAFFGQGTRLTVV.

V is TRBV29-1 and J is TRBJ2-5; possibly TRBD2 for D (5 bases). Germline CDR1 is SQVTM and CDR2 is ANQGSEA. The V gene lost 1 base and the J gene lost 5 bases, with 11 bases spanning the gap. This CDR3 has 13 residues. This CDR3 is CSVEVRGWETQYF. The CDR3 bases are TGCAGCGTTGAAGTTCGGGGTTGGGAGACCCAGTACTTC.

The rearrangement links TRBV5-6 to TRBJ2-2; the match to TRBD2 covers 13 bases. Trimming took 4 bases from V and 1 from J; bases not matched to a gene: 4. The CDR3 length is 17 residues. Germline V gene data show CDR1 as SGHDT and CDR2 as YYEEEE. The CDR3 DNA is TGTGCCAGCAGCACCAGACTAGCGGGGGGGAACACCGGGGAGCTGTTTTTT. Protein product: CASSTRLAGGNTGELFF.

The genes are TRBV27 and TRBJ1-2; TRBD1 might be the D (5 bases). Trimming stripped 6 bases from V and 0 bases from J, with 8 bases between. This CDR3 contains 13 residues. CDR1 is MNHEY, CDR2 SMNVEV, per germline (reference sequence). The CDR3 loop is CASRGDSNYGYTF. CDR3 nucleotide sequence: TGTGCCAGCAGGGGGGACTCTAACTATGGCTACACCTTC.

V and J are TRBV6-5 and TRBJ2-5, with 9 bases lining up with TRBD1. The V segment lost 4 bases and the J segment 5 bases; nucleotides outside the gene matches: 2. Germline values: CDR1 MNHEY, CDR2 SVGAGI. The CDR3 extends over 13 amino acids. The CDR3 bases are TGTGCCAGCAGTTGGACAGGGGAGGAGACCCAGTACTTC. It is translated as CASSWTGEETQYF.

The chain has TRBV27 and TRBJ1-5; 9 positions agree with TRBD1. The germline V gene encodes CDR1 MNHEY and CDR2 SMNVEV (reference sequence). V shed 4 bases, J shed 0 bases, and the junction held 4 bases outside the gene matches. This CDR3 comprises 16 residues. The chain's CDR3 is CASSYTGGNSNQPQHF. CDR3 nucleotide sequence: TGTGCCAGCAGTTATACAGGGGGCAATAGCAATCAGCCCCAGCATTTT.

The gene calls are TRBV7-5 and TRBJ2-7; the table calls TRBD1, which could not be checked here. TRBV7-5 is a pseudogene locus. This CDR3 contains 17 residues. Here the CDR3 DNA reads TGTGCCAGAAGCTTAGTTTTAGGACAAGGAATGGTCTACGAGCAGTACTTC. It yields the protein CARSLVLGQGMVYEQYF.

The CDR3 spells CASSLALTGASTDTQYF. The DNA for the CDR3 is TGCGCCAGCAGCTTGGCTTTGACAGGGGCTAGCACAGATACGCAGTATTTT. The V gene is TRBV5-1, the J gene TRBJ2-3; TRBD1 aligns across 8 bases. Trimming removed 0 bases from V and 0 bases from J; junction bases left unmatched: 6. CDR1 and CDR2 from the germline V gene are SGHRS and YFSETQ. This CDR3 region has 17 residues. The complete variable domain, with remaining parts taken from reference TRBV5-1 and TRBJ2-3, reads KAGVTQTPRYLIKTRGQQVTLSCSPISGHRSVSWYQQTPGQGLQFLFEYFSETQRNKGNFPGRFSGRQFSNSRSEMNVSTLELGDSALYLCASSLALTGASTDTQYFGPGTRLTVL.

This chain joins TRBV7-2 and TRBJ2-7; 10 bases are shared with TRBD2. The CDR3 totals 18 residues. V lost 0 bases to trimming and J lost 6 bases; unmatched junction nucleotides: 14. Germline CDR1 is SGHTA and CDR2 is FQGNSA. The CDR3 bases are TGTGCCAGCAGCTTAGCCGCCGCCCTAAGCGGGGGGGATTTCGAGCAGTACTTC. It is translated as CASSLAAALSGGDFEQYF.

The chain is built from TRBV5-1 and TRBJ1-1, with D uncertain. The CDR3 has 13 residues. The V and J ends lost 0 bases and 4 bases respectively, with 7 bases between them. CDR1 SGHRS and CDR2 YFSETQ come from the germline V gene. The CDR3 bases are TGCGCCAGCAGCTTGGACAGCTCCACTGAAGCTTTCTTT. Translation: CASSLDSSTEAFF.

The chain has TRBV27 and TRBJ2-1; TRBD2 matches at 10 bases. CDR1 is MNHEY and CDR2 is SMNVEV in the germline V gene (reference sequence). V lost 1 base, J lost 10 bases, and 1 base stayed unmatched. The CDR3 contains 13 residues. CDR3 DNA sequence: TGTGCCAGCAGTTTATTTAGCGGGGGGGAGCAGTTCTTC. Its translation: CASSLFSGGEQFF.

This clone was seen a single time. V gene TRBV28 combines with J gene TRBJ1-4; tentative D call: TRBD1 (6 bases). CDR3 size: 14 residues. Germline CDR1 and CDR2: MDHEN and SYDVKM. Trimming left V 6 bases short and J 4 bases short, with 12 bases between. The CDR3 DNA reads as TGTGCCAGCAGCCCGGACAGCCGTAATGAAAAACTGTTTTTT. It specifies CASSPDSRNEKLFF.

The chain is built from TRBV19 and TRBJ1-5; 11 bases map to TRBD1. The CDR3 is 16 amino acids. Per the germline V gene, CDR1 is LNHDA and CDR2 is SQIVND (reference sequence). The ends lost 2 bases at V and 5 bases at J; junction bases unmatched: 5. CDR3 coding DNA: TGTGCCAGTAGTATAAGGGACAGGGGGGACTATCAGCCCCAGCATTTT. Amino acids: CASSIRDRGDYQPQHF.

This rearrangement joins TRBV7-2 to TRBJ2-3; 9 bases agree with TRBD1. The germline CDR1 and CDR2 sequences are SGHTA and FQGNSA. J lost 3 bases, V lost 4 bases, and 5 bases had no gene match. The CDR3 extends over 15 amino acids. CDR3 sequence: CASSSFGTGTDTQYF. CDR3 bases: TGTGCCAGCAGCTCATTCGGGACAGGGACAGATACGCAGTATTTT.

This sequence joins TRBV4-2 and TRBJ1-6; the D gene is possibly TRBD1 (6 bases). This CDR3 has 15 residues. Trimming stripped 4 bases from V and 5 bases from J, with 12 bases between. The germline V gene encodes CDR1 LGHNA and CDR2 YNFKEQ. The CDR3 reads CASSPKAGDNSPLHF. CDR3 sequence (DNA): TGTGCCAGCAGCCCTAAAGCAGGGGATAATTCACCCCTCCACTTT.

V usage is TRBV30 and J usage is TRBJ1-4, with TRBD1 as a possible D gene (6 bases). The CDR3 consists of 15 residues. CDR1 GTSNPN and CDR2 SVGIG come from the germline V gene (reference sequence). The ends were cut back, 1 base at V and 7 bases at J, with 16 bases in the middle. This chain's CDR3 is CAWSGVSGTLEKLFF. Written as DNA, the CDR3 is TGTGCCTGGAGTGGAGTCAGCGGGACACTTGAAAAACTGTTTTTT.

This clone was observed a few times. The V gene is TRBV5-3, the J gene TRBJ2-7; TRBD2 might be the D (6 bases). TRBV5-3 is an open reading frame, and its role is uncertain. V was clipped by 0 bases and J by 2 bases, with 15 bases between them. The CDR3 is 16 amino acids. The CDR3 here is CARSLGSGGAAYEQYF. The CDR3 nucleotides read TGTGCCAGAAGCTTGGGGAGCGGCGGGGCGGCCTACGAGCAGTACTTC.

The chain couples TRBV19 to TRBJ2-7, with a weak D call TRBD1 (6 bases). Trimming left V 5 bases short and J 3 bases short, with 14 bases between. There are 14 residues in the CDR3. Germline CDR1 reads LNHDA; CDR2 reads SQIVND (reference sequence). CDR3 sequence: CASSGGQGFYEQYF. For the CDR3, the DNA is TGTGCCAGTAGTGGGGGCCAGGGGTTCTACGAGCAGTACTTC.

The rearrangement joins TRBV2 to TRBJ1-5, with TRBD1 identical over 7 bases. CDR3 size: 16 residues. V trimming: 8 bases; J trimming: 0 bases; junction bases outside the gene matches: 10. Germline V gene sequence: CDR1 SNHLY, CDR2 FYNNEI. In DNA form, the CDR3 reads TGTGCCAGCGGGGTCACAGGGGATTATAGCAATCAGCCCCAGCATTTT. Translating gives CASGVTGDYSNQPQHF.

This rearrangement joins TRBV4-2 to TRBJ2-7, with TRBD2 matching 8 bases. The CDR3 is 15 residues long. Germline values: CDR1 LGHNA, CDR2 YNFKEQ. Unmatched junction bases numbered 4, after V lost 0 bases and J lost 3 bases. DNA for the CDR3: TGTGCCAGCAGCCAAGAGGCGGGGGGAGTCTACGAGCAGTACTTC. Its translation: CASSQEAGGVYEQYF.

This clone was counted only a few times. The genes are TRBV29-1 and TRBJ1-1; D not certain. Trimming removed 6 bases at V and 1 base at J, with 12 bases between. Germline loops: CDR1 SQVTM, CDR2 ANQGSEA. The CDR3 spans 13 residues. CDR3 loop: CSVSNRGNTEAFF. The DNA for the CDR3 is TGCAGCGTCTCCAACCGAGGGAACACTGAAGCTTTCTTT.

This clone was seen a few times. CDR3 in amino acids: CASSQETATNEKLFF. The CDR3 bases are TGTGCCAGCAGCCAAGAAACGGCAACTAATGAAAAACTGTTTTTT. This chain connects TRBV14 to TRBJ1-4; D not resolved. Germline V CDR1 and CDR2: SGHDN, FVKESK. Deletions cut 0 bases from V and 0 bases from J, with 5 bases between. The length of the CDR3 is 15 residues.